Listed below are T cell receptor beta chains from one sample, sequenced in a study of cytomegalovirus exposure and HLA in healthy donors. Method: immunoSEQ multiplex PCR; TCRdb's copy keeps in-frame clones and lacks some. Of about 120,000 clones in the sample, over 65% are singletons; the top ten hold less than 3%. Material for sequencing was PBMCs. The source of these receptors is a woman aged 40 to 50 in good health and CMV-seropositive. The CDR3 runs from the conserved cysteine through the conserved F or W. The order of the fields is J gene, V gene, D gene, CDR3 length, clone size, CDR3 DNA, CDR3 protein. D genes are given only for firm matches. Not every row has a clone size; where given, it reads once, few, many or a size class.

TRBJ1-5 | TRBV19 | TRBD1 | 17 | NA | TGTGCCAGTACCCCCTCACAGGGGGGGAGCGGTGATCAGCCCCAGCATTTT | CASTPSQGGSGDQPQHF
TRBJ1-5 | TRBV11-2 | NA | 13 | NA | TGTGCCAGCAGCTTCGGTACCAATCAGCCCCAGCATTTT | CASSFGTNQPQHF
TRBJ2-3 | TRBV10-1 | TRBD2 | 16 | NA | TGCGCCAGCAGGACTGGGACTAGCGGGAACACAGATACGCAGTATTTT | CASRTGTSGNTDTQYF
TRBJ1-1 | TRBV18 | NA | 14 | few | TGTGCCAGCTCACCGGGTGGGGCTAGCACTGAAGCTTTCTTT | CASSPGGASTEAFF
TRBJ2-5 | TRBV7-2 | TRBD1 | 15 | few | TGTGCCAGCAGCTACGGGACAGGCCAAAAAGAGACCCAGTACTTC | CASSYGTGQKETQYF
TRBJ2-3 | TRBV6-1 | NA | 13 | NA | TGTGCCAGCAGCCCAGGGGTCACAGATACGCAGTATTTT | CASSPGVTDTQYF
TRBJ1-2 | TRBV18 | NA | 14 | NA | TGTGCCAGCTCATCCGCGGGGGGGGACTATGGCTACACCTTC | CASSSAGGDYGYTF
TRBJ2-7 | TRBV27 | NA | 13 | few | TGTGCCAGCAGTTTAGGCAGTACCTACGAGCAGTACTTC | CASSLGSTYEQYF
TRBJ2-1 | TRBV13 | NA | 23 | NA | TGTGCCAGCAGCATAACCGACAGGGTCGGGGGTAGCGTTCAACTTGAGGGTTGGGGTGAGCAGTTCTTC | CASSITDRVGGSVQLEGWGEQFF
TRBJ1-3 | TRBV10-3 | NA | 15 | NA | TGTGCCATCAGCTCCGAAAGGACACTTGGAAACACCATATATTTT | CAISSERTLGNTIYF
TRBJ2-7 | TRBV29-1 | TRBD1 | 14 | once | TGCAGCGTTCCTCGGGGACAGGGCTCCTACGAGCAGTACTTC | CSVPRGQGSYEQYF
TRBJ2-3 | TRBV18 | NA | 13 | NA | TGTGCCAGCTCACCCTCCGGGGCAGATACGCAGTATTTT | CASSPSGADTQYF
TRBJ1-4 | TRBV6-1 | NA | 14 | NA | TGTGCCAGCAGTGAACTGGGAGGGAAAGAAAAACTGTTTTTT | CASSELGGKEKLFF
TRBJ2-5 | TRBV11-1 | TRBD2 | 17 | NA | TGTGCCAGCAGTTCAGGACTAGCGGCGAAGGGCCAAGAGACCCAGTACTTC | CASSSGLAAKGQETQYF
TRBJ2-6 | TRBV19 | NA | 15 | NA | TGTGCCAGTAGTATCCGGTTCTCTGGGGCCAACGTCCTGACTTTC | CASSIRFSGANVLTF
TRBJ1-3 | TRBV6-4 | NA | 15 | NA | TGTGCCAGCAGTGATTGGGGCCGCTCTGGAAACACCATATATTTT | CASSDWGRSGNTIYF
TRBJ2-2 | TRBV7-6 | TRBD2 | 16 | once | TGTGCCAGCAGCTTAGCGGCTAGCGGGAAGACCGGGGAGCTGTTTTTT | CASSLAASGKTGELFF
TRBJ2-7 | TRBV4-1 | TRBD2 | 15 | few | TGCGCCAGCAGCCAAGATTGGGGACTAGCGGGGGAGCAGTACTTC | CASSQDWGLAGEQYF
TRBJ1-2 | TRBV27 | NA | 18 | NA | TGTGCCAGCAGTCCCTACTATAATGGGGGCGACGCTAACTATGGCTACACCTTC | CASSPYYNGGDANYGYTF
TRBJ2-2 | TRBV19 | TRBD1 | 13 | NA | TGTGCCAGTAGCAGACAGGGTCCCGGGGAGCTGTTTTTT | CASSRQGPGELFF
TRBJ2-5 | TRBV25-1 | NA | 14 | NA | TGTGCCAGCAGTGAATCTCGCCCGGGGGAGACCCAGTACTTC | CASSESRPGETQYF
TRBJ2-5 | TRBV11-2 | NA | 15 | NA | TGTGCCAGCAGCTCGGGACTCCCCCGGAGAGAGACCCAGTACTTC | CASSSGLPRRETQYF
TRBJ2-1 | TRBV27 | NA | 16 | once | TGTGCCAGCAGGCATCAGGGCCCCAGCTCCTACAATGAGCAGTTCTTC | CASRHQGPSSYNEQFF
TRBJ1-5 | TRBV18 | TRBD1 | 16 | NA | TGTGCCAGCTCACTCTCCGGGACAGGGGGCAACCAGCCCCAGCATTTT | CASSLSGTGGNQPQHF
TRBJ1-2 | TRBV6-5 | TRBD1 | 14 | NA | TGTGCCAGCAGTTACCAAAGGGACAGCTATGGCTACACCTTC | CASSYQRDSYGYTF
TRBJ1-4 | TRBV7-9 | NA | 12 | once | TGTGCGAGCGCACAGGGTGGTGAAAAACTGTTTTTT | CASAQGGEKLFF
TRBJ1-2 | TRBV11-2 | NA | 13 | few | TGTGCCAGCAGTTCGGAAACAGGCTATGGCTACACCTTC | CASSSETGYGYTF
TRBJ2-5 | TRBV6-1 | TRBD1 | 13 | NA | TGTGCCAGCACAGGACAGGGACAAGAGACCCAGTACTTC | CASTGQGQETQYF
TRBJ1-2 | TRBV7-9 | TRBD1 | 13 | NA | TGTGCCAGCAGCTTTACAGGGGAGAGTGGCTACACCTTC | CASSFTGESGYTF
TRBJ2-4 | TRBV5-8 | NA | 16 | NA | TGTGCCAGCAGCTTACCCGATAGGGGTTCAAAAAACATTCAGTACTTC | CASSLPDRGSKNIQYF
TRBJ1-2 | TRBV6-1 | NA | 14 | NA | TGTGCCAGCCCATGGGTGGGGGGGAACTATGGCTACACCTTC | CASPWVGGNYGYTF
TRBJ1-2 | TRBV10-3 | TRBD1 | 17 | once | TGTGCCATCAGTGGAGGGACAGGGGGAATAGTGAACTATGGCTACACCTTC | CAISGGTGGIVNYGYTF
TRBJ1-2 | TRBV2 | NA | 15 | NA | TGTGCCAGCTCACCAACCCGGGACACCATCGGGGGCTACACCTTC | CASSPTRDTIGGYTF
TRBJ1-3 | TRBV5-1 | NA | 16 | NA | TGCGCCAGCAGCTTGGCCGGGGGGAGCTCTGGAAACACCATATATTTT | CASSLAGGSSGNTIYF
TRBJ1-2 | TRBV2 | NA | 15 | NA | TGTGCCAGCAGTAACCGATTGACAGGCTCCTATGGCTACACCTTC | CASSNRLTGSYGYTF
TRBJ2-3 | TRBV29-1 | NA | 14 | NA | TGCAGCGTTGTGGGGGGTGGGCCCACAGATACGCAGTATTTT | CSVVGGGPTDTQYF
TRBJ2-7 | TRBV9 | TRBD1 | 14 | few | TGTGCCAGCAGCGTAGAAGGGACAGCCTACGAGCAGTACTTC | CASSVEGTAYEQYF
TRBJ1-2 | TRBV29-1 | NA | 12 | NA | TGCAGCGCTTCTGGCAGGGACTATGGCTACACCTTC | CSASGRDYGYTF
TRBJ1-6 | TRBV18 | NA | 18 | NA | TGTGCCAGCTCACCCGTGCCCCAGAGGACAGTAAATAATTCACTCCTCCACTTT | CASSPVPQRTVNNSLLHF
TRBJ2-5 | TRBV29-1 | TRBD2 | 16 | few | TGCAGCGTTGAACTGTCTAGCGGTTGGCTCAGAGAGACCCAGTACTTC | CSVELSSGWLRETQYF
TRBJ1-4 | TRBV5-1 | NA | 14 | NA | TGCGCCAGCAGCTCTCCGGGGGGCCGTGAAAAACTGTTTTTT | CASSSPGGREKLFF
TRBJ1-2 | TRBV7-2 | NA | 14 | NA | TGTGCCAGCAGCGTGGACAGAGCTAACTATGGCTACACCTTC | CASSVDRANYGYTF